The clone carrying this T cell receptor beta chain has just a few counts. Its target is not known. Each CDR3 protein gets one entry after TCRdb re-called the 5' RACE reads with MiXCR. The repertoire holds approximately 480,000 distinct CDR3 sequences, with 15% to 20% as singletons. The CDR3 spans 13 residues. Germline-derived CDR1 and CDR2 are SGHRS and YFSETQ. Losses at the gene ends were 5 bases for V and 10 bases for J; bases not matched to a gene: 5. This sample is drawn from a study of T-cell memory formation after mild COVID-19. Study results and caveats: Whether day 37 second-wave clones are SARS-CoV-2-specific was not confirmed.

Material: PBMCs or a T cell subset sorted from them (not recorded which). V and J are TRBV5-1 and TRBJ2-1; 11 bases map to TRBD2. The clonotype was recovered from an adult woman who had mild COVID-19 (a few samples of this study predate the infection). Cell type and time point are not known. CDR3 in amino acids: CASRLAGVREQFF. CDR3 coding DNA: TGCGCCAGCAGACTAGCGGGAGTTCGAGAGCAGTTCTTC.